This T cell receptor beta chain originates from a study of vaccination and CD4 T cells after COVID-19. The CDR3 loop spans 15 amino acids. Per the germline V gene, CDR1 is DFQATT and CDR2 is SNEGSKA (reference sequence). Trimming shortened V by 5 bases and J by 1 base, and 17 bases separated the two germline ends. The treatment here: roughly nine-day PBMC culture with coronavirus spike peptide pools or control peptides (ViraFEST assay). CD4+ T cells that had been cultured provided DNA sequenced with the Oncomine TCR Beta short-read assay. TCRdb independently ran MiXCR on the PCR reads; one entry per CDR3 protein. The table records 20,000 to 25,000 distinct CDR3 sequences, roughly 74% of them present only once. This clonotype was counted a few times. What it recognizes is unknown.

The TCR originated in a human donor who had recovered from COVID-19. Sequencing was carried out using CD4+ T cells from blood, cultured in vitro. The chain carries TRBV20-1 and TRBJ1-1, with D tentatively TRBD1 (5 bases). The chain's CDR3 is CSAPSQGGWNTEAFF. The CDR3 region has the DNA TGCAGTGCTCCCAGCCAGGGAGGGTGGAACACTGAAGCTTTCTTT.